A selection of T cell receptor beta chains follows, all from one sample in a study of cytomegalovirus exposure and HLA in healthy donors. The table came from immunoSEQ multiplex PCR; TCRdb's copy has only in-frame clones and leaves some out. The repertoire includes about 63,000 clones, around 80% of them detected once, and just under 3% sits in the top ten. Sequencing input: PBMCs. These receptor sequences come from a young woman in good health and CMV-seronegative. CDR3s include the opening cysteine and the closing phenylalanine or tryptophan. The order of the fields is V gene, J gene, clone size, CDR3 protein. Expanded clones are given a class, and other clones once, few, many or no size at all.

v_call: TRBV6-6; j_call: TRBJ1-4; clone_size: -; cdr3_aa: CASRPTGAATNEKLFF
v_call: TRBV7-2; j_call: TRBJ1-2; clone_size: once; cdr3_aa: CASRKDQGTYTF
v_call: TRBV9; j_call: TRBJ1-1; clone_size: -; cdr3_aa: CASSPLALTEAFF
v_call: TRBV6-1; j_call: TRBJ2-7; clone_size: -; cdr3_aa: CASSGASGDFSYEQYF
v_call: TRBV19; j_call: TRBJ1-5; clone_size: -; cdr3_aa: CASSIRNRANSNQPQHF
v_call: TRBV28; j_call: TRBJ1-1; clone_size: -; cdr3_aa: CASTATPPGDDTEAFF
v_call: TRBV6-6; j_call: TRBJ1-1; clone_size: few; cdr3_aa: CASRSGLIRTEAFF
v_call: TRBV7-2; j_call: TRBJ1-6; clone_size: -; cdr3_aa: CASSFRTGDSPLHF
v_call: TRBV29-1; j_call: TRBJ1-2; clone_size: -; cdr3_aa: CSAPTGDGGYTF
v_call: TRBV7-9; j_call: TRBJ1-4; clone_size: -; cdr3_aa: CASSDIRQGEKLFF
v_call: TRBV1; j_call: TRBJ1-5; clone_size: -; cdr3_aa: CTSSQDTGDQPQHF
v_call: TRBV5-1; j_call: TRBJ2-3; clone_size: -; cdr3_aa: CASSLGPGMVNTQYF
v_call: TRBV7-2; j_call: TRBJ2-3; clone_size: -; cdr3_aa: CASSLALGGPDTQYF
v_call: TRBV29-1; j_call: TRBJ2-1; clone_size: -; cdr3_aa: CSATQAGGLGRHSYNEQFF
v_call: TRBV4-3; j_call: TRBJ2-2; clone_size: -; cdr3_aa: CASSQESPVANTGELFF
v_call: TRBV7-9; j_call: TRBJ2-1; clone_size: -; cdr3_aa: CASSLATARYNEQFF
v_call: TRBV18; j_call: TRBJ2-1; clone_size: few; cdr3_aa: CASSDRGLAGGNEQFF
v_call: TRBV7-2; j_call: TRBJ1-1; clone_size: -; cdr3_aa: CASSPNGQGNTEAFF
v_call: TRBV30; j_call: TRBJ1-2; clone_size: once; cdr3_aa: CAWREGQGDGYTF
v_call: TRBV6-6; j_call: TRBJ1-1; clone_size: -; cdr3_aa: CASSPSNREAFF
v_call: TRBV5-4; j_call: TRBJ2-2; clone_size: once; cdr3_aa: CASSRPGTSGSTGELFF
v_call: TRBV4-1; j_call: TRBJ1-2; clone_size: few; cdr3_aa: CASSPLQQGDNYGYTF